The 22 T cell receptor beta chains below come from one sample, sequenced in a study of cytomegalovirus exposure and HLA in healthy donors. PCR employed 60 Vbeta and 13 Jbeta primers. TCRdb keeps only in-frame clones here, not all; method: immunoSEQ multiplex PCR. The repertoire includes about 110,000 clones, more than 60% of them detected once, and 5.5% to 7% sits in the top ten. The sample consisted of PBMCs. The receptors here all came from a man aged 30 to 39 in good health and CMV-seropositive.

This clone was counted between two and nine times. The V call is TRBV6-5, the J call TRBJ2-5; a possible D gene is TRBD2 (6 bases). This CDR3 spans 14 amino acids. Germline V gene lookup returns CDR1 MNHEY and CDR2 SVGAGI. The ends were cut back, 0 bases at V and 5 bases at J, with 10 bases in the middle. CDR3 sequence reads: CASSYSGGRETQYF. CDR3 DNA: TGTGCCAGCAGTTACTCGGGGGGTCGGGAGACCCAGTACTTC.

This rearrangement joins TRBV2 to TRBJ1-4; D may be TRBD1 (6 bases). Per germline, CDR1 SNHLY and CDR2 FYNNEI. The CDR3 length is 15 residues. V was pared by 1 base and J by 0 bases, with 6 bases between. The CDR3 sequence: CASSEDRATNEKLFF. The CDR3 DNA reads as TGTGCCAGCAGTGAAGACAGGGCAACTAATGAAAAACTGTTTTTT.

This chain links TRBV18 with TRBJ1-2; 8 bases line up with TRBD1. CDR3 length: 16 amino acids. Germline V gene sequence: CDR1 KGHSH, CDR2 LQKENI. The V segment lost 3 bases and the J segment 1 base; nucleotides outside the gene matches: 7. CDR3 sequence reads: CASSPQWGQVNYGYTF. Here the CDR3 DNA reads TGTGCCAGCTCACCGCAATGGGGACAGGTTAACTATGGCTACACCTTC.

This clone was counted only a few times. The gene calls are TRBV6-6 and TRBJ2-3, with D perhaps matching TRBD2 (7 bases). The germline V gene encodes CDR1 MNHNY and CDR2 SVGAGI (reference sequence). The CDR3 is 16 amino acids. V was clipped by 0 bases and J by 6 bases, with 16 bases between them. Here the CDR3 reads CASSYSMAGAGDTQYF. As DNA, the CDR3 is TGTGCCAGCAGTTACTCTATGGCGGGGGCCGGCGATACGCAGTATTTT.

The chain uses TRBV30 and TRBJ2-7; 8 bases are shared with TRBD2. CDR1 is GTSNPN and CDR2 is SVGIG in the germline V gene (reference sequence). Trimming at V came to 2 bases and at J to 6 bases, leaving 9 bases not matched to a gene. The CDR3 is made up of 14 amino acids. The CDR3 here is CAWSNWGRGAEQYF. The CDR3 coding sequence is TGTGCCTGGAGTAACTGGGGGCGGGGGGCCGAGCAGTACTTC. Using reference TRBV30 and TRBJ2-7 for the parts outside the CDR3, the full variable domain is SQTIHQWPATLVQPVGSPLSLECTVEGTSNPNLYWYRQAAGRGLQLLFYSVGIGQISSEVPQNLSASRPQDRQFILSSKKLLLSDSGFYLCAWSNWGRGAEQYFGPGTRLTVT.

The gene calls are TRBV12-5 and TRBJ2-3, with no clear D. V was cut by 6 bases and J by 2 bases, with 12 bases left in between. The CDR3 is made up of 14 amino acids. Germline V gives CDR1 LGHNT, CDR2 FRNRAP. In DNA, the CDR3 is TGTGCTAGTGGGGCCGGGTGGAACACAGATACGCAGTATTTT. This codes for CASGAGWNTDTQYF.

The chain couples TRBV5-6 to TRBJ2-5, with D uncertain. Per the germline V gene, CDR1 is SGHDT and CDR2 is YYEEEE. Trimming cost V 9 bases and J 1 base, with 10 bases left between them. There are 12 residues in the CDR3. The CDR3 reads CATSRLQETQYF. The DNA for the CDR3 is TGTGCCACCTCGAGACTCCAAGAGACCCAGTACTTC.

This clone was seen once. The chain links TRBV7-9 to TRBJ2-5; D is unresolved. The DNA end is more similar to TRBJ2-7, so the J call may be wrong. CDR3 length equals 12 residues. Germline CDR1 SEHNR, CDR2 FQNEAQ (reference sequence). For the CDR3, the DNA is TGTGCCAGCAGCCCAACTCACTACGAGCAGTACTTC. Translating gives CASSPTHYEQYF.

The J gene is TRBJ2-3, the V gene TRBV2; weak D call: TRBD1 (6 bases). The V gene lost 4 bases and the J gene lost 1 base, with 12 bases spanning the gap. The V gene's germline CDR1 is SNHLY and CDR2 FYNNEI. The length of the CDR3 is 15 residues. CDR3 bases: TGTGCCAGCAGTGCGCAGGGGTGGGGCACAGATACGCAGTATTTT. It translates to CASSAQGWGTDTQYF.

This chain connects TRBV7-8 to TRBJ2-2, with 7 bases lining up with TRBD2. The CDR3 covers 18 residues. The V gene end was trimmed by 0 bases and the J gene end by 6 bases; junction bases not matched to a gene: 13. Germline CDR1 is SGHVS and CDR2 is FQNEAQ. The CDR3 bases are TGTGCCAGCAGCTTAGCGGGGAGGGGCGCTGGCGGCCCCGGGGAGCTGTTTTTT. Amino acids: CASSLAGRGAGGPGELFF.

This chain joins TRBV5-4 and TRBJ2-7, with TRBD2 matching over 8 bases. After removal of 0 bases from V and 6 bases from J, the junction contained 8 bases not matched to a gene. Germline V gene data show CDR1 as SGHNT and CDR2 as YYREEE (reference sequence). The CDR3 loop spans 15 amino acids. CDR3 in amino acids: CASSLGRGGRGEQYF. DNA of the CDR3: TGTGCCAGCAGCTTGGGTCGGGGGGGCCGGGGCGAGCAGTACTTC.

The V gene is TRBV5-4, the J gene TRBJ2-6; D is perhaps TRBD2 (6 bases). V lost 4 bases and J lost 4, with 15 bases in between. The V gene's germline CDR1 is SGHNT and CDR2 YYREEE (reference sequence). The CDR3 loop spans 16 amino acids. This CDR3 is CASSRDFVTGANVLTF. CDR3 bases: TGTGCCAGCAGCCGGGACTTCGTAACCGGGGCCAACGTCCTGACTTTC.

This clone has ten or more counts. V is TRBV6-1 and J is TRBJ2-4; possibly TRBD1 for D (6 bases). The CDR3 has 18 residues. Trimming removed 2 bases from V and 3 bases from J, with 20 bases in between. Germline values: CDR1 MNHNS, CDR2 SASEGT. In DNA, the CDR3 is TGTGCCAGCAGTGAACGCCCTCCAGGGGTCGAGGGCAAAAACATTCAGTACTTC. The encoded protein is CASSERPPGVEGKNIQYF.

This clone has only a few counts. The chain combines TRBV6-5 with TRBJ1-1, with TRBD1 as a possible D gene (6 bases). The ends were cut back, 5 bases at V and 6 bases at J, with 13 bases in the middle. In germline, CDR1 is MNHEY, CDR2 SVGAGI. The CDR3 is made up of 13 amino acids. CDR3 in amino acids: CASSPQGSAEAFF. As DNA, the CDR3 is TGTGCCAGCAGTCCGCAGGGGAGTGCTGAAGCTTTCTTT.

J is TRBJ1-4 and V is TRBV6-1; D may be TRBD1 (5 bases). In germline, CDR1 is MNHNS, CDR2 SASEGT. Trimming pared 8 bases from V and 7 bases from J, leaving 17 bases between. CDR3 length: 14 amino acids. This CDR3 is CASVDVGDGEKLFF. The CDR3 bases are TGTGCCAGCGTGGATGTAGGGGATGGTGAAAAACTGTTTTTT.

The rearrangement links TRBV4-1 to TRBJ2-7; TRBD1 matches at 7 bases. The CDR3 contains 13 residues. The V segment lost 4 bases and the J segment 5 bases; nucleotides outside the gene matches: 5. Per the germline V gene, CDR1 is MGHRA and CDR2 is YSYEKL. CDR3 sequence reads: CASSRATGHEQYF. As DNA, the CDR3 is TGCGCCAGCAGCCGCGCGACAGGGCACGAGCAGTACTTC.

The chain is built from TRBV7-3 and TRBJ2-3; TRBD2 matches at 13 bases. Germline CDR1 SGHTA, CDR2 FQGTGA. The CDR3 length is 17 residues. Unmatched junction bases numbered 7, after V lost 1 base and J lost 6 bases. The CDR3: CASSLKLAGGSGDTQYF. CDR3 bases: TGTGCCAGCAGCTTAAAACTAGCGGGGGGGAGTGGGGATACGCAGTATTTT.

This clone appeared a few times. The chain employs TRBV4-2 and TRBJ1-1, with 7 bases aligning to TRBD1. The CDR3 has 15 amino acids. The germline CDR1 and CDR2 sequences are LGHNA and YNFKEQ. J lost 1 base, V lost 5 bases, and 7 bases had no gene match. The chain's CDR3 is CASSARRDRNTEAFF. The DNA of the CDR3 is TGTGCCAGCAGCGCCCGCCGGGACAGGAACACTGAAGCTTTCTTT.

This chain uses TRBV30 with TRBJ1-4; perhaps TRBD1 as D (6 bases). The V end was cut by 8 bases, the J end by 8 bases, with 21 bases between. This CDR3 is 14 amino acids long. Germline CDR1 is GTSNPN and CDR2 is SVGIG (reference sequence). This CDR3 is CALERGRGGEKLFF. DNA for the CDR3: TGTGCCCTGGAGAGGGGGAGGGGAGGGGAAAAACTGTTTTTT.

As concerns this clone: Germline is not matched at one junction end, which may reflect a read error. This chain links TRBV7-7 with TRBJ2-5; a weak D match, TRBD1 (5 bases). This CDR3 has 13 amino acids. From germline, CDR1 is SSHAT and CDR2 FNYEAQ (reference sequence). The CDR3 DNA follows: TGTGCTAGCAGCTACCAGGGCCGAGAGACCCAGTACTTC. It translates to CASSYQGRETQYF.

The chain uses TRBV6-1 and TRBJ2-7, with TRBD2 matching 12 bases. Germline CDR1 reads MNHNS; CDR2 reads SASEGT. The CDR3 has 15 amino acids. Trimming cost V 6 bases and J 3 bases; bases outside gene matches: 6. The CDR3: CASSPRTSGVYEQYF. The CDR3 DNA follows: TGTGCCAGCAGCCCCAGGACTAGCGGGGTCTACGAGCAGTACTTC.

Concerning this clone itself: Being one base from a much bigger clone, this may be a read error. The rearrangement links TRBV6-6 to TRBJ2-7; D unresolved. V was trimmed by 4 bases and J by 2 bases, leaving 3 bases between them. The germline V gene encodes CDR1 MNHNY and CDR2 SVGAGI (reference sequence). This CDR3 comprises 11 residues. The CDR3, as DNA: TGTGCCAGCAGTTCCGCCTACGAGCAGTACTTC. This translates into CASSSAYEQYF.